What follows are 3 T cell receptor beta chains derived from one specimen sequenced in a study of CD8+ T cells in alopecia areata. The authors extracted RNA and reverse transcribed it into cDNA as the sequencing template. Assay: immunoSEQ multiplex PCR; the TCRdb copy retains only in-frame clones and omits some. Observed in the sample are around 300,000 clones, none of them singletons. Cells pooled from cutaneous lymph nodes were sorted on CD4, CD8alpha, NKG2D, NKG2ACE and other markers. Sequenced material: CD4+ T cells sorted from a lymph node. The receptors derive from a C3H/HeJ mouse with alopecia areata. Strain haplotype at MHC: H2-k.

The table lists this clone with a few counts. The gene symbols are mouse symbols. CDR3 DNA, as far as it was read: TGTGCCAGCAGTATTCTGGGGAGGAGCTCCTAT. Its protein is CASSILGRSSY. The entire CDR3 protein is CASSILGRSSYEQYF. The V and J genes are TRBV19 and TRBJ2-7; a weak D match, TRBD2 (6 bases). The CDR3 extends 4 residues past the end of the read, so its final part is completed from the germline J gene. CDR1 and CDR2 (germline): FNHDT, SITEND (reference sequence). The CDR3 consists of 15 residues. Trimming cost V 2 bases and J 0 bases, with 12 bases left between them.

Remarks on this clone: These gene names are mouse names. The read stops 3 residues short of the end of the CDR3; the missing end is completed from the germline J gene. The chain uses TRBV5 and TRBJ1-6; D gene unclear. TRBJ1-6 is identified as an open reading frame with a role that is uncertain. CDR3 length equals 17 residues. Germline CDR1 reads LGHNA; CDR2 reads YNLKQL (reference sequence). The V end was cut by 1 base, the J end by 0 bases, with 10 bases between. The CDR3 bases that were read are TGTGCCAGCAGCCAAGGGCTGGGCAATTCCTATAATTCGCCC. It codes for CASSQGLGNSYNSP. The full CDR3 protein is CASSQGLGNSYNSPLYF.

A word on this clone: Gene and germline names: mouse. Sequencing ends 4 residues short of the CDR3 end; the germline J gene provides the rest. Other nucleotide sequences in the sample specify the same CDR3. J is TRBJ2-1 and V is TRBV17; 7 bases line up with TRBD2. V was pared by 2 bases and J by 0 bases, with 1 base of the junction left unmatched. The CDR3 runs 15 residues. CDR1 and CDR2 from the germline V gene are MNHDT and YYDKIL. The CDR3 region is CASSRRGGNYAEQFF. The CDR3 DNA, read in part, is TGTGCTAGCAGTAGACGGGGGGGTAACTATGCT.